The rows below give T cell receptor beta chains drawn from one sample of a study of cytomegalovirus exposure and HLA in healthy donors. The assay was immunoSEQ multiplex PCR, and TCRdb's table has in-frame clones only and misses some. The sample consists of fewer than 120,000 clones, over 60% of them appearing once. The sequenced material came from PBMCs. Receptors originate from a woman in her thirties in good health and CMV-seronegative. The CDR3 runs from the conserved cysteine through the conserved F or W. Fields, in order: V gene, D gene, clone size, J gene, CDR3 protein, CDR3 DNA. D genes are given only for firm matches. Rows give clone size only sometimes, using once, few, many, or a class for an expanded clone.

v_gene: TRBV5-1; d_gene: TRBD2; abundance: -; j_gene: TRBJ2-7; CDR3aa: CASSNRILAGGPYEQYF; CDR3nt: TGCGCCAGCAGCAATCGCATACTAGCGGGAGGTCCCTACGAGCAGTACTTC
v_gene: TRBV19; d_gene: TRBD1; abundance: -; j_gene: TRBJ1-2; CDR3aa: CASKPGQANGYTF; CDR3nt: TGTGCCAGCAAACCGGGACAGGCCAATGGCTACACCTTC
v_gene: TRBV18; d_gene: -; abundance: -; j_gene: TRBJ2-3; CDR3aa: CASSLSGTDTQYF; CDR3nt: TGTGCCAGCTCACTTAGTGGCACAGATACGCAGTATTTT
v_gene: TRBV7-9; d_gene: TRBD1; abundance: -; j_gene: TRBJ2-5; CDR3aa: CASSAFGTEETQYF; CDR3nt: TGTGCCAGCAGCGCCTTCGGGACAGAAGAGACCCAGTACTTC
v_gene: TRBV7-9; d_gene: -; abundance: -; j_gene: TRBJ2-4; CDR3aa: CASSLALVKNIQYF; CDR3nt: TGTGCCAGCAGCTTAGCGCTAGTCAAAAACATTCAGTACTTC
v_gene: TRBV11-3; d_gene: -; abundance: -; j_gene: TRBJ1-1; CDR3aa: CASSPGQWNTEAFF; CDR3nt: TGTGCCAGCAGCCCAGGACAGTGGAACACTGAAGCTTTCTTT
v_gene: TRBV6-6; d_gene: -; abundance: -; j_gene: TRBJ1-1; CDR3aa: CASAKGGTEAFF; CDR3nt: TGTGCCAGCGCCAAAGGGGGCACTGAAGCTTTCTTT
v_gene: TRBV6-1; d_gene: TRBD1; abundance: -; j_gene: TRBJ2-4; CDR3aa: CASSRLGQGKNIQYF; CDR3nt: TGTGCCAGCTCTCGATTAGGACAGGGGAAAAACATTCAGTACTTC
v_gene: TRBV4-2; d_gene: TRBD2; abundance: -; j_gene: TRBJ2-1; CDR3aa: CASSQLLAGRYNEQFF; CDR3nt: TGTGCCAGCAGCCAGTTACTAGCGGGGAGATACAATGAGCAGTTCTTC
v_gene: TRBV19; d_gene: -; abundance: few; j_gene: TRBJ1-5; CDR3aa: CATGGRGLAGNQPQHF; CDR3nt: TGTGCCACCGGGGGACGGGGGCTAGCGGGCAATCAGCCCCAGCATTTT
v_gene: TRBV6-5; d_gene: -; abundance: -; j_gene: TRBJ2-5; CDR3aa: CASSYSLADQETQYF; CDR3nt: TGTGCCAGCAGTTACTCACTAGCAGACCAAGAGACCCAGTACTTC
v_gene: TRBV7-3; d_gene: TRBD1; abundance: -; j_gene: TRBJ2-7; CDR3aa: CASSSDSPGQLPYEQYF; CDR3nt: TGTGCCAGCAGCTCCGATTCTCCGGGACAGCTCCCCTACGAGCAGTACTTC
v_gene: TRBV30; d_gene: TRBD2; abundance: -; j_gene: TRBJ2-7; CDR3aa: CAWSAGLVLYEQYF; CDR3nt: TGTGCCTGGAGTGCGGGACTAGTCCTCTACGAGCAGTACTTC
v_gene: TRBV30; d_gene: -; abundance: -; j_gene: TRBJ1-1; CDR3aa: CAWISQMNTEAFF; CDR3nt: TGTGCCTGGATTTCCCAGATGAACACTGAAGCTTTCTTT
v_gene: TRBV29-1; d_gene: -; abundance: -; j_gene: TRBJ1-2; CDR3aa: CSVTPGDYGYTF; CDR3nt: TGCAGCGTTACCCCGGGGGACTATGGCTACACCTTC
v_gene: TRBV7-2; d_gene: -; abundance: -; j_gene: TRBJ2-2; CDR3aa: CASSAVRAGELFF; CDR3nt: TGTGCCAGCAGCGCCGTGAGGGCCGGGGAGCTGTTTTTT
v_gene: TRBV7-6; d_gene: -; abundance: few; j_gene: TRBJ2-3; CDR3aa: CASSHTGTDTQYF; CDR3nt: TGTGCCAGCAGCCATACAGGGACAGATACGCAGTATTTT
v_gene: TRBV4-2; d_gene: TRBD1; abundance: -; j_gene: TRBJ1-2; CDR3aa: CASSQAETGVVPYGYTF; CDR3nt: TGTGCCAGCAGCCAAGCGGAGACAGGGGTAGTCCCTTATGGCTACACCTTC
v_gene: TRBV9; d_gene: TRBD1; abundance: -; j_gene: TRBJ2-2; CDR3aa: CASSGGQTYTGELFF; CDR3nt: TGTGCCAGCAGCGGGGGACAGACCTACACCGGGGAGCTGTTTTTT
v_gene: TRBV9; d_gene: TRBD1; abundance: -; j_gene: TRBJ2-7; CDR3aa: CASSVGPGGFYEQYF; CDR3nt: TGTGCCAGCAGCGTGGGGCCAGGGGGTTTCTACGAGCAGTACTTC
v_gene: TRBV30; d_gene: -; abundance: -; j_gene: TRBJ2-7; CDR3aa: CDKSGAGGFYEQYF; CDR3nt: TGTGATAAAAGTGGGGCAGGCGGTTTCTACGAGCAGTACTTC
v_gene: TRBV4-2; d_gene: TRBD1; abundance: -; j_gene: TRBJ1-4; CDR3aa: CAGSPRGQGVANEKLFF; CDR3nt: TGTGCCGGCAGCCCTAGGGGACAGGGGGTAGCTAATGAAAAACTGTTTTTT
v_gene: TRBV7-3; d_gene: -; abundance: -; j_gene: TRBJ2-2; CDR3aa: CASSLLAVTGELFF; CDR3nt: TGTGCCAGCAGCTTACTTGCGGTCACCGGGGAGCTGTTTTTT
v_gene: TRBV6-5; d_gene: -; abundance: -; j_gene: TRBJ2-1; CDR3aa: CASSGTWGRLDEQFF; CDR3nt: TGTGCCAGCAGTGGAACTTGGGGCCGGTTGGATGAGCAGTTCTTC
v_gene: TRBV4-2; d_gene: TRBD1; abundance: -; j_gene: TRBJ2-2; CDR3aa: CASSQLPGQGGTGELFF; CDR3nt: TGTGCCAGCAGCCAGCTACCGGGACAGGGTGGTACCGGGGAGCTGTTTTTT
v_gene: TRBV7-6; d_gene: TRBD2; abundance: -; j_gene: TRBJ2-6; CDR3aa: CASSLRRGGSGANVLTF; CDR3nt: TGTGCCAGCAGCTTACGTCGGGGGGGCTCTGGGGCCAACGTCCTGACTTTC
v_gene: TRBV6-6; d_gene: TRBD2; abundance: -; j_gene: TRBJ2-1; CDR3aa: CASGTSGGADEQFF; CDR3nt: TGTGCCAGCGGAACTAGCGGGGGGGCCGATGAGCAGTTCTTC
v_gene: TRBV28; d_gene: TRBD1; abundance: few; j_gene: TRBJ1-4; CDR3aa: CASSADQGARREKLFF; CDR3nt: TGTGCCAGCAGTGCGGACCAGGGGGCCCGGCGAGAAAAACTGTTTTTT
v_gene: TRBV28; d_gene: TRBD1; abundance: -; j_gene: TRBJ1-2; CDR3aa: CASSSRGRRIYGYTF; CDR3nt: TGTGCCAGCAGTTCCAGGGGGCGCCGTATCTATGGCTACACCTTC
v_gene: TRBV6-6; d_gene: TRBD1; abundance: few; j_gene: TRBJ1-1; CDR3aa: CASSSDRGPDTEAFF; CDR3nt: TGTGCCAGCAGTTCGGACAGGGGTCCGGACACTGAAGCTTTCTTT
v_gene: TRBV27; d_gene: TRBD1; abundance: -; j_gene: TRBJ1-1; CDR3aa: CASTLGGQAFF; CDR3nt: TGTGCCAGCACCCTAGGGGGCCAGGCTTTCTTT
v_gene: TRBV30; d_gene: -; abundance: -; j_gene: TRBJ1-2; CDR3aa: CAWNSKLYGYTF; CDR3nt: TGTGCCTGGAATTCAAAACTCTATGGCTACACCTTC
v_gene: TRBV19; d_gene: -; abundance: -; j_gene: TRBJ1-5; CDR3aa: CASGLGALGVDRQSNQPQHF; CDR3nt: TGTGCCAGTGGGTTGGGGGCTTTGGGCGTCGATCGCCAAAGCAATCAGCCCCAGCATTTT
v_gene: TRBV19; d_gene: -; abundance: -; j_gene: TRBJ1-5; CDR3aa: CASSVVRYQPQHF; CDR3nt: TGTGCCAGTTCGGTCGTGAGATATCAGCCCCAGCATTTT
v_gene: TRBV7-2; d_gene: -; abundance: few; j_gene: TRBJ1-1; CDR3aa: CASSPEGPAFF; CDR3nt: TGTGCCAGCAGCCCGGAGGGTCCAGCTTTCTTT
v_gene: TRBV18; d_gene: -; abundance: -; j_gene: TRBJ2-5; CDR3aa: CASSPRQVQETQYF; CDR3nt: TGTGCCAGCTCACCCCGACAAGTCCAAGAGACCCAGTACTTC
v_gene: TRBV2; d_gene: TRBD1; abundance: once; j_gene: TRBJ2-7; CDR3aa: CASSWDSTYEQYF; CDR3nt: TGTGCCAGCAGTTGGGACAGTACCTACGAGCAGTACTTC
v_gene: TRBV28; d_gene: TRBD1; abundance: once; j_gene: TRBJ1-2; CDR3aa: CASSSPDRVHGYTF; CDR3nt: TGTGCCAGCAGTTCCCCGGACAGGGTCCATGGCTACACCTTC
v_gene: TRBV28; d_gene: -; abundance: -; j_gene: TRBJ1-2; CDR3aa: CASRLQGYGYTF; CDR3nt: TGTGCCAGCAGGCTTCAGGGATATGGCTACACCTTC